What follows describes a single T cell receptor beta chain. These data are taken from a study of blood T cell repertoires in COVID-19. Study-level background: The samples span acute and convalescent COVID-19 from the United States, Italy and Spain.

From germline, CDR1 is MNHEY and CDR2 SMNVEV (reference sequence). V was trimmed by 8 bases and J by 0 bases, leaving 8 bases between them. The CDR3 runs to 12 residues. Profiling relied on immunoSEQ multiplex PCR, and the TCRdb table lists in-frame clones only, not all of them. Among 150,000 to 200,000 clones listed, approximately 80% were seen once. The receptor's source is a human donor in a cohort sampled during active COVID-19. The chain carries TRBV27 and TRBJ2-7; the D gene is possibly TRBD2 (5 bases). Sequenced input: peripheral blood. This CDR3 is CASSRDSYEQYF. The DNA for the CDR3 is TGTGCCAGCTCTCGGGACTCCTACGAGCAGTACTTC.